This T cell receptor (beta chain) emerged from a study of control samples from healthy donors and cancer patients. V was trimmed by 2 bases and J by 0 bases, leaving 7 bases between them. The germline V gene has CDR1 MNHEY and CDR2 SMNVEV (reference sequence). This CDR3 has 14 residues. Sequenced by immunoSEQ multiplex PCR; TCRdb stores in-frame clones only, minus some. The sample includes 100,000 to 150,000 clones, approximately 90% seen only once; the top ten take 3.2%. This TCR was recovered from a man aged 45-60 years in good health. V is TRBV27 and J is TRBJ1-2; D not resolved. Specimen: blood. The CDR3 loop is CASSLSYTNYGYTF. CDR3 DNA sequence: TGTGCCAGCAGTTTAAGTTACACTAACTATGGCTACACCTTC.